A selection of T cell receptor beta chains follows, all from one sample in a study of healthy donors' naive CD4 and CD8 T cells. TCRdb re-derived calls from the reads in MiXCR, one entry per CDR3 protein. The sample records 200,000 or so distinct CDR3 sequences, about 74% being singletons. Specimen: naive CD4+ and CD8+ T cells sorted from blood, pooled from several donors. The receptors were gathered from a pool of human donors in good health; the sample pools cells from several healthy donors. Both conserved end residues are part of each CDR3. Each record gives: clone size, V gene, D gene, J gene, CDR3 protein, CDR3 DNA. D genes are given only for firm matches. Clone sizes are given selectively: once, few, many, or a class where the clone is expanded.

>-|TRBV27|-|TRBJ2-1
CASRAEITYNEQFF
TGTGCCAGCAGGGCCGAGATAACCTACAATGAGCAGTTCTTC
>-|TRBV30|TRBD2|TRBJ2-3
CAWSVGTSAQDTQYF
TGTGCCTGGAGTGTTGGAACTAGCGCGCAAGATACGCAGTATTTT
>-|TRBV7-8|TRBD2|TRBJ2-1
CASSTWGSGGNEQFF
TGTGCCAGCAGCACTTGGGGTAGCGGGGGGAATGAGCAGTTCTTC
>-|TRBV15|TRBD2|TRBJ2-1
CATSRDGTSAKTGEQFF
TGTGCCACCAGCAGAGATGGGACTAGCGCTAAAACGGGTGAGCAGTTCTTC
>few|TRBV7-8|TRBD2|TRBJ2-7
CASSVTTSGSGNEQYF
TGTGCCAGCAGCGTAACGACTAGCGGGAGCGGGAACGAGCAGTACTTC
>-|TRBV10-3|-|TRBJ2-1
CAISPTSYNEQFF
TGTGCCATCAGTCCGACCTCCTACAATGAGCAGTTCTTC
>-|TRBV30|-|TRBJ1-1
CAWSVRGTIRTEAFF
TGTGCCTGGAGTGTACGGGGGACAATAAGGACTGAAGCTTTCTTT
>-|TRBV30|TRBD2|TRBJ2-1
CAWSFRTSGRRNNEQFF
TGTGCCTGGAGTTTTCGGACTAGCGGGAGGAGGAACAATGAGCAGTTCTTC
>-|TRBV6-5|-|TRBJ2-1
CASSYRWGSYNEQFF
TGTGCCAGCAGTTACAGATGGGGCTCCTACAATGAGCAGTTCTTC
>few|TRBV19|-|TRBJ1-4
CASSAGRYPGEKLFF
TGTGCCAGTAGTGCAGGACGATACCCGGGGGAAAAACTGTTTTTT
>-|TRBV5-4|-|TRBJ2-2
CASSSPGTPTGELFF
TGTGCCAGCAGCTCCCCCGGGACCCCAACCGGGGAGCTGTTTTTT
>-|TRBV29-1|-|TRBJ2-7
CSVVRGNEQYF
TGCAGCGTTGTTAGGGGGAACGAGCAGTACTTC